The 21 T cell receptor beta chains reported below all come from one sample, sequenced in a study of human T cells and chemical hapten exposure. In TCRdb, the RACE reads were re-called with MiXCR into one record per CDR3 protein. The sample holds 99,000 or so distinct CDR3 sequences, less than 40% seen once. Time point given: patch test 3, about 24 weeks after DPC sensitization. Treatment given: therapeutic diphenylcyclopropenone sensitization with weekly scalp DPC. The input for sequencing was whole blood, taken in connection with sensitization to the hapten diphenylcyclopropenone (DPC). All receptors come from a man between 40 and 49 years old with alopecia areata. Some clones in this sample may be carry-over from other donors' samples.

In its sample, this clonotype was seen a few times. The chain uses TRBV6-2 or TRBV6-3 and TRBJ2-7; TRBD1 matches at 9 bases. V gave up 5 bases and J gave up 2 bases; unmatched junction bases: 7. The CDR3 sequence is 15 residues long. The V gene's germline CDR1 is MNHEY and CDR2 SVGEGT. In DNA, the CDR3 is TGTGCCAGCAGTCCGAGGGACAGGGCGACCTACGAGCAGTACGTC. Translated, it gives CASSPRDRATYEQYV.

V is TRBV5-4 and J is TRBJ2-3; TRBD2 agrees at 11 bases. This CDR3 has 17 amino acids. CDR1 SGHNT and CDR2 YYREEE come from the germline V gene (reference sequence). Unmatched junction bases numbered 4, after V lost 0 bases and J lost 1 base. The CDR3 reads CASSLASTSGGTDTQYF. CDR3 sequence (DNA): TGTGCCAGCAGCTTGGCCTCGACTAGCGGGGGCACAGATACGCAGTATTTT.

This clonotype was observed once. At one end, the junction sequence differs from germline, possibly due to a read error. This sequence joins TRBV18 and TRBJ2-1, with TRBD2 matching over 10 bases. The germline V gene encodes CDR1 KGHSH and CDR2 LQKENI. CDR3 length: 15 amino acids. The CDR3 DNA is TGTGCCGGCTCACCACCCCTAGCGGGAGTCGATGAGCAGTTCTTC. Protein: CAGSPPLAGVDEQFF.

The chain couples TRBV28 to TRBJ1-5; TRBD1 agrees at 7 bases. Germline CDR1 is MDHEN and CDR2 is SYDVKM. Losses at the gene ends were 3 bases for V and 0 bases for J; bases not matched to a gene: 5. The CDR3 loop spans 16 amino acids. CDR3 in amino acids: CASSFRGTYSNQPQHF. The CDR3 region has the DNA TGTGCCAGCAGTTTCAGGGGGACTTATAGCAATCAGCCCCAGCATTTT. Using reference TRBV28 and TRBJ1-5 for the parts outside the CDR3, the full variable domain is DVKVTQSSRYLVKRTGEKVFLECVQDMDHENMFWYRQDPGLGLRLIYFSYDVKMKEKGDIPEGYSVSREKKERFSLILESASTNQTSMYLCASSFRGTYSNQPQHFGDGTRLSIL.

This clonotype was recorded a few times. The V and J genes are TRBV4-3 and TRBJ1-2; TRBD1 is a possible D gene (5 bases). The CDR3 contains 16 residues. Germline assignment: CDR1 LGHNA and CDR2 YSLEER. Deletions cut 0 bases from V and 0 bases from J, with 11 bases between. CDR3 amino acids: CASSQEGQPSNYGYTF. CDR3 DNA: TGCGCCAGCAGCCAAGAAGGACAACCTTCTAACTATGGCTACACCTTC.

The genes are TRBV6-2 or TRBV6-3 and TRBJ2-1; 8 bases are shared with TRBD2. V was clipped by 6 bases and J by 0 bases; unmatched bases: 4. Per the germline V gene, CDR1 is MNHEY and CDR2 is SVGEGT. The CDR3 runs to 15 residues. The CDR3 loop is CASRSAGASYNEQFF. The CDR3 DNA reads as TGTGCCAGCAGGTCAGCGGGGGCCTCCTACAATGAGCAGTTCTTC.

For this clonotype: One end of the junction varies from germline; a read error may be responsible. The V call is TRBV12-3 or TRBV12-4, the J call TRBJ2-2, with TRBD2 matching 11 bases. The CDR3 has 15 amino acids. The CDR3 region is CASSLAGGSAGELFF. The CDR3 coding sequence is TGTGCCAGCAGTCTAGCGGGGGGAAGCGCCGGGGAGCTGTTTTTT.

This chain uses TRBV7-2 with TRBJ2-7; weak D call: TRBD2 (5 bases). This CDR3 has 15 amino acids. Germline values: CDR1 SGHTA, CDR2 FQGNSA. Trimming took off 5 bases at V and 7 bases at J, with 21 bases between the two ends. CDR3 sequence reads: CASSPRWTFSGEQYF. The CDR3 DNA reads TGTGCCAGCAGCCCGCGATGGACCTTTTCGGGGGAGCAGTACTTC.

The J gene is TRBJ2-3, the V gene TRBV11-1; 8 nucleotides align to TRBD1. V was pared by 4 bases and J by 3 bases, with 3 bases of the junction left unmatched. CDR1 SGHAT and CDR2 FQDESV come from the germline V gene (reference sequence). The CDR3 has 14 residues. The CDR3 DNA follows: TGTGCCAGCAGCTCTCGGACAGGGACAGATACGCAGTATTTT. This gives the protein CASSSRTGTDTQYF.

The chain recombines TRBV29-1 with TRBJ1-1, with a weak D call TRBD1 (5 bases). CDR1 SQVTM and CDR2 ANQGSEA come from the germline V gene. Trimming took off 5 bases at V and 5 bases at J, with 15 bases between the two ends. This CDR3 contains 13 residues. CDR3 DNA sequence: TGCAGCGTTACGACAGCCAGGAGGACTGAAGCTTTCTTT. Protein product: CSVTTARRTEAFF.

This sequence joins TRBV11-1 and TRBJ2-5; TRBD1 agrees at 8 bases. Germline V lookup: CDR1 SGHAT, CDR2 FQDESV (reference sequence). The CDR3 loop spans 15 amino acids. After removal of 2 bases from V and 3 bases from J, the junction contained 5 bases not matched to a gene. In DNA, the CDR3 is TGTGCCAGCAGCTTATGGACAGGGAGTGAAGAGACCCAGTACTTC. As protein: CASSLWTGSEETQYF. The whole variable domain, remainder taken from reference TRBV11-1 and TRBJ2-5, is EAEVAQSPRYKITEKSQAVAFWCDPISGHATLYWYRQILGQGPELLVQFQDESVVDDSQLPKDRFSAERLKGVDSTLKIQPAELGDSAMYLCASSLWTGSEETQYFGPGTRLLVL.

This clonotype appeared a few times. The rearrangement uses TRBV7-2 and TRBJ2-1; D is undetermined. V lost 8 bases, J lost 8 bases, and 13 bases lay in between. Germline V gene lookup returns CDR1 SGHTA and CDR2 FQGNSA. This CDR3 has 12 residues. CDR3 sequence: CASGFYMDEQFF. The CDR3 DNA is TGTGCCAGCGGTTTTTATATGGATGAGCAGTTCTTC.

The chain employs TRBV6-5 and TRBJ2-7; 7 nucleotides match TRBD1. The CDR3 consists of 15 residues. The germline gives CDR1 MNHEY, CDR2 SVGAGI. Germline trimming cut 3 bases from V and 7 bases from J; bases unmatched to any gene: 12. Here the CDR3 DNA reads TGTGCCAGCAGTTATAGCAGGACAGGCGCGTCGGAGCAGTACTTC. It translates to CASSYSRTGASEQYF.

The chain employs TRBV20-1 and TRBJ2-3, with a possible D match to TRBD2 (6 bases). Germline CDR1 is DFQATT and CDR2 is SNEGSKA (reference sequence). The V end lost 5 bases, the J end lost 4 bases, and 16 bases lay between the germline ends. CDR3 size: 14 residues. CDR3 nucleotide sequence: TGCAGTGCTGTGGGAGGACCTCACGCAGATACGCAGTATTTT. This encodes CSAVGGPHADTQYF.

The chain joins TRBV29-1 to TRBJ2-7; D uncertain. Germline lookup yields CDR1 SQVTM and CDR2 ANQGSEA. V gave up 4 bases and J gave up 4 bases, with 14 bases separating them. CDR3 length: 13 amino acids. CDR3 in amino acids: CSVVPNSEYEQYF. CDR3 DNA sequence: TGCAGCGTTGTTCCTAATAGTGAGTACGAGCAGTACTTC.

This clonotype was detected only a few times. The rearrangement links TRBV20-1 to TRBJ2-3, with 8 bases that match TRBD2. Germline V gene sequence: CDR1 DFQATT, CDR2 SNEGSKA (reference sequence). The CDR3 has 13 amino acids. Trimming at V came to 8 bases and at J to 4 bases, leaving 8 bases not matched to a gene. The CDR3 region is CSLGRAGPDTQYF. The CDR3 nucleotides read TGCAGTCTCGGGAGGGCCGGGCCAGATACGCAGTATTTT.

This clonotype was seen only a few times. This chain joins TRBV5-6 and TRBJ1-1; D not resolved. V gave up 0 bases and J gave up 10 bases, with 10 bases separating them. The germline CDR1 and CDR2 sequences are SGHDT and YYEEEE. The CDR3 has 12 residues. CDR3 in amino acids: CASSLGSRGAFF. CDR3 sequence (DNA): TGTGCCAGCAGCTTGGGATCCCGGGGAGCTTTCTTT. Supplemented by reference TRBV5-6 and TRBJ1-1, the full variable domain reads DAGVTQSPTHLIKTRGQQVTLRCSPKSGHDTVSWYQQALGQGPQFIFQYYEEEERQRGNFPDRFSGHQFPNYSSELNVNALLLGDSALYLCASSLGSRGAFFGQGTRLTVV.

CDR3 sequence (DNA): TGCGCCAGCAGCTTGGAGACAACTAATGAAAAACTGTTTTTT. Translated, it gives CASSLETTNEKLFF. This chain joins TRBV5-1 and TRBJ1-4; D gene ambiguous. CDR1 and CDR2 (germline): SGHRS, YFSETQ. The germline V and J ends were trimmed by 0 bases and 0 bases, with 3 bases remaining between them. CDR3 length: 14 amino acids.

This clonotype was detected a few times. V is TRBV4-1 and J is TRBJ2-6; D could derive from TRBD1 or TRBD2 (5 bases each). Germline CDR1 MGHRA, CDR2 YSYEKL. The V gene lost 0 bases and the J gene lost 0 bases, with 15 bases spanning the gap. The CDR3 contains 19 residues. Here the CDR3 reads CASSQDRSGLASGANVLTF. The CDR3 region has the DNA TGCGCCAGCAGCCAAGATAGATCGGGGCTAGCCTCTGGGGCCAACGTCCTGACTTTC.

The V gene is TRBV18, the J gene TRBJ1-3; TRBD1 matches 7 bases. The V and J ends lost 6 bases and 0 bases, in that order; junction bases with no gene match: 11. CDR1 is KGHSH and CDR2 is LQKENI in the germline V gene. There are 17 residues in the CDR3. Here the CDR3 DNA reads TGTGCCAGCTCTCCAAGAGACAGGGACTTCTCTGGAAACACCATATATTTT. Translating it yields CASSPRDRDFSGNTIYF.

This chain uses TRBV5-4 with TRBJ2-1; TRBD2 matches 10 bases. Germline V gene sequence: CDR1 SGHNT, CDR2 YYREEE (reference sequence). This CDR3 is built from 16 residues. V lost 4 bases and J lost 6; bases outside the gene matches: 10. The CDR3, as DNA: TGTGCCAGCAGCCAGTCAGCGGGAGGGAGAAGCAATGAGCAGTTCTTC. Amino acid sequence: CASSQSAGGRSNEQFF.